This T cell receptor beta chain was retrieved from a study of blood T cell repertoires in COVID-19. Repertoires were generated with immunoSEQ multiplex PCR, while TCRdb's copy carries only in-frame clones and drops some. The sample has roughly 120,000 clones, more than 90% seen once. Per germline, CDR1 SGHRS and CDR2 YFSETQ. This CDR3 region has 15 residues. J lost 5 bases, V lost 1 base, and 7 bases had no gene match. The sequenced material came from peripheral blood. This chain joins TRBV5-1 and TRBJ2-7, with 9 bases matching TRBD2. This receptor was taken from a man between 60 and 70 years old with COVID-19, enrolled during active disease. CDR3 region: CASSLRAGGPNEQYF. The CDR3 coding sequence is TGCGCCAGCAGCTTGCGGGCGGGAGGGCCAAACGAGCAGTACTTC.